A selection of T cell receptor beta chains follows, all from one sample in a study of blood T cell repertoires in COVID-19. Some clones are missing from TCRdb's copy, which holds only in-frame ones; the method was immunoSEQ multiplex PCR. This sample has roughly 73,000 clones, with around 74% found just once. The sample was peripheral blood. The receptors here all came from a man aged 65 to 85 with acute or convalescent COVID-19. CDR3s include the opening cysteine and the closing phenylalanine or tryptophan. Size values are once, few and many counts, or a class for expanded clones, and some rows have none.

v_gene,abundance,CDR3aa
TRBV27,NA,CASSLQTGVEKLFF
TRBV19,NA,CASTSNGLAGYNEQFF
TRBV5-1,NA,CASSLVGTGKETQYF
TRBV6-2/TRBV6-3,once,CASSTVLNTEAFF
TRBV3-1/TRBV3-2,few,CASSQRTGVPDTQYF
TRBV6-1,NA,CASSEARGIGQPQHF
TRBV28,NA,CASSSGGVRAFF
TRBV7-9,NA,CASSYISSTGELFF
TRBV6-7,NA,CASTNSAGVVDTQYF
TRBV10-1,few,CASRADRAGREKLFF